The present T cell receptor (beta chain) was sequenced within a study of T cell changes during pregnancy in multiple sclerosis. Repertoires were generated with immunoSEQ multiplex PCR, while TCRdb's copy carries only in-frame clones and drops some. Of 65,000 to 90,000 clones detected, 85% to 95% appear once; the ten largest clones hold approximately 2.4%. Trimming took off 3 bases at V and 1 base at J, with 6 bases between the two ends. Germline lookup yields CDR1 SQVTM and CDR2 ANQGSEA. There are 13 residues in the CDR3. The sample in question was peripheral blood, obtained before pregnancy. The TCR was taken from a female donor with multiple sclerosis, enrolled in a pregnancy study. V is TRBV29-1 and J is TRBJ2-2; the D is unclear. The CDR3 DNA reads as TGCAGCGTTGACCCGGTGAACACCGGGGAGCTGTTTTTT. Its protein is CSVDPVNTGELFF.